The rows below give T cell receptor beta chains drawn from one sample of a study of shared clonotypes between healthy human individuals. Profiling relied on immunoSEQ multiplex PCR, and the TCRdb table lists in-frame clones only, not all of them. Here the sample spans over a million clones, about 75% being singletons. Material: memory CD4+ T cells sorted from blood. The receptors shown here come from a man aged 18 to 30 in good health. Each CDR3 is given with its conserved first and last residue. A D gene is named only where the DNA matches it firmly. Size is omitted from some rows. Given values are once, few, many or a class for expanded clones.

v_gene: TRBV7-2; d_gene: TRBD2; abundance: NA; j_gene: TRBJ2-2; CDR3nt: TGTGCCAGCAGTAGCCCGGGACTAGCGTTTTTCGGGGAGCTGTTTTTT; CDR3aa: CASSSPGLAFFGELFF
v_gene: TRBV7-2; d_gene: NA; abundance: NA; j_gene: TRBJ1-6; CDR3nt: TGTGCCAGCACCCTGGGGGGTTCTCCACCCCTCCACTTT; CDR3aa: CASTLGGSPPLHF
v_gene: TRBV19; d_gene: NA; abundance: NA; j_gene: TRBJ1-2; CDR3nt: TGTGCCAGTAGTATAGGCGGGGGCCCCTACTATGGCTACACCTTC; CDR3aa: CASSIGGGPYYGYTF
v_gene: TRBV5-1; d_gene: NA; abundance: many; j_gene: TRBJ2-7; CDR3nt: TGCGCCAGCAGCCGGGGCGGGACAGAAAGCTACGAGCAGTACTTC; CDR3aa: CASSRGGTESYEQYF
v_gene: TRBV6-5; d_gene: NA; abundance: NA; j_gene: TRBJ1-2; CDR3nt: TGTGCCAGCAGTTCGAACTATGGCTACACCTTC; CDR3aa: CASSSNYGYTF
v_gene: TRBV27; d_gene: NA; abundance: NA; j_gene: TRBJ1-1; CDR3nt: TGTGCCAGCAGTTTATGGGGTGGGGGACCCCCGAACACTGAAGCTTTCTTT; CDR3aa: CASSLWGGGPPNTEAFF
v_gene: TRBV7-9; d_gene: NA; abundance: NA; j_gene: TRBJ2-3; CDR3nt: TGTGCCAGCAGCTTAGAGGGGGTTCCGACAGATACGCAGTATTTT; CDR3aa: CASSLEGVPTDTQYF
v_gene: TRBV30; d_gene: TRBD2; abundance: NA; j_gene: TRBJ2-1; CDR3nt: TGTGCCTGGAGTCGGGGAGGGACCACCTACAATGAGCAGTTCTTC; CDR3aa: CAWSRGGTTYNEQFF
v_gene: TRBV18; d_gene: NA; abundance: NA; j_gene: TRBJ1-2; CDR3nt: TGTGCCACCCCACGGGGGGGTACGGGGAGCGGCTACACCTTC; CDR3aa: CATPRGGTGSGYTF
v_gene: TRBV11-2; d_gene: NA; abundance: NA; j_gene: TRBJ2-3; CDR3nt: TGTGCCAGCAGCTTAGGGGGGCTTACGCAGTATTTT; CDR3aa: CASSLGGLTQYF
v_gene: TRBV5-4; d_gene: NA; abundance: NA; j_gene: TRBJ1-2; CDR3nt: TGTGCCAGCAGCTCCGGACAGCAACGAGCTAACTATGGCTACACCTTC; CDR3aa: CASSSGQQRANYGYTF
v_gene: TRBV28; d_gene: NA; abundance: NA; j_gene: TRBJ1-2; CDR3nt: TGTGCCAGCAGCTTTCAAGGGAGGAACTATGGCTACACCTTC; CDR3aa: CASSFQGRNYGYTF
v_gene: TRBV10-3; d_gene: NA; abundance: few; j_gene: TRBJ2-5; CDR3nt: TGTGCCATCAGTGATAACAGAGGGGAGACCCAGTACTTC; CDR3aa: CAISDNRGETQYF
v_gene: TRBV9; d_gene: TRBD2; abundance: NA; j_gene: TRBJ2-3; CDR3nt: TGTGCCAGCAGCGTAGTGGGGGGAGGGACAGATACGCAGTATTTT; CDR3aa: CASSVVGGGTDTQYF
v_gene: TRBV5-1; d_gene: TRBD2; abundance: few; j_gene: TRBJ2-7; CDR3nt: TGCGCCAGCAGCCTAGGACTAGCGAGTGAGCAGTACTTC; CDR3aa: CASSLGLASEQYF
v_gene: TRBV28; d_gene: NA; abundance: many; j_gene: TRBJ1-2; CDR3nt: TGTGCCAGCAGTTTATTGGGGGCGCGTGGCTACACCTTC; CDR3aa: CASSLLGARGYTF
v_gene: TRBV6-5; d_gene: NA; abundance: NA; j_gene: TRBJ2-3; CDR3nt: TGTGCCAGCAGTTACTCCAGCGGCCTCACAGATACGCAGTATTTT; CDR3aa: CASSYSSGLTDTQYF
v_gene: TRBV11-2; d_gene: NA; abundance: NA; j_gene: TRBJ2-5; CDR3nt: TGTGCCAGCAGCTTACGGGGAGAGACCCAGTACTTC; CDR3aa: CASSLRGETQYF
v_gene: TRBV28; d_gene: NA; abundance: NA; j_gene: TRBJ2-6; CDR3nt: TGTGCCAGCAGTTTGGGGTCTGGGGCCAACGTCCTGACTTTC; CDR3aa: CASSLGSGANVLTF
v_gene: TRBV6-6; d_gene: TRBD1; abundance: NA; j_gene: TRBJ1-1; CDR3nt: TGTGCCATCGCATCTACAGGGGGCCAGAACACTGAAGCTTTCTTT; CDR3aa: CAIASTGGQNTEAFF